This TCR beta chain is from a study of identical twins. General observations from the study: Among monozygotic twins, out-of-frame TCR alpha sharing exceeded what models predicted. Excess low generation probability was seen in twin-shared out-of-frame alpha sequences.

As to this clonotype: What it binds is not known.

The CDR3 consists of 16 residues. After removal of 5 bases from V and 6 bases from J, the junction contained 15 bases not matched to a gene. CDR1 is SEHNR, CDR2 FQNEAQ, per germline (reference sequence). TCRdb re-derived calls from the 5' RACE reads in MiXCR, one entry per CDR3 protein. The repertoire has 570,000 or so distinct CDR3 sequences, roughly 9.9% of them found once; the top ten carry approximately 3.2%. These data were also filed under a second study, of yellow fever vaccine responses in identical twins. This second study notes: Reported findings indicate that twins' vaccine T cell responses seemed partially convergent, partially personalized.

V is TRBV7-9 and J is TRBJ2-5; 7 nucleotides align to TRBD1. Sequencing was carried out using PBMCs. The sequence was collected from a young woman in good health. CDR3 DNA: TGTGCCAGCAGCCACCCGGTGGGTCAGGGGGATAAGACCCAGTACTTC. Its protein product is CASSHPVGQGDKTQYF.